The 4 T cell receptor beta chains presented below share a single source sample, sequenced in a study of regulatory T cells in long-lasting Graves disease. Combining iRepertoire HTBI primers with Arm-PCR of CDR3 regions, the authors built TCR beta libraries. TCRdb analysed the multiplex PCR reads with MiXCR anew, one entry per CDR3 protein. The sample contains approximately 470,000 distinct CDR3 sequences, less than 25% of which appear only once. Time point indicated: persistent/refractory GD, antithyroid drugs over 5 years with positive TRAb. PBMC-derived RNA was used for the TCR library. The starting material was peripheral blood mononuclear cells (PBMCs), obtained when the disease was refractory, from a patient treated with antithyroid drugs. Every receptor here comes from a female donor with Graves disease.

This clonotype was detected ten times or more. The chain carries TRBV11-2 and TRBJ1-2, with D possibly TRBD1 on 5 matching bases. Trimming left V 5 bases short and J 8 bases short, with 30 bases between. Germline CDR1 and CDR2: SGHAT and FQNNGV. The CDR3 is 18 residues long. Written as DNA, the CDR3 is TGTGCCAGCAGCAAGACGAGGTGGGACCGAATGGATGAATGGGGCTACACCTTC. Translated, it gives CASSKTRWDRMDEWGYTF.

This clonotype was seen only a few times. The DNA of the CDR3 is TGTGCCAGCAGCGGACAGGGGGCGGTGAACACTGAAGCTTTCTTT. Protein product: CASSGQGAVNTEAFF. The rearrangement joins TRBV9 to TRBJ1-1; 10 nucleotides align to TRBD1. There are 15 residues in the CDR3. The J segment lost 0 bases and the V segment lost 3 bases, leaving 2 bases of the junction unmatched. Germline V gene lookup returns CDR1 SGDLS and CDR2 YYNGEE.

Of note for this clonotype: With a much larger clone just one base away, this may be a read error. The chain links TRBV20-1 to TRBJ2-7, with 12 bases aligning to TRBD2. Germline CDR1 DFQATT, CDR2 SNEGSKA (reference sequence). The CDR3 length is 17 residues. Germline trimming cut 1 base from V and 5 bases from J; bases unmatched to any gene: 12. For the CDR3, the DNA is TGCAGTGCTAGAGGTTGGGGACGACTAGCGGGAGTACACGAGCAGTACTTC. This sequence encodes CSARGWGRLAGVHEQYF.

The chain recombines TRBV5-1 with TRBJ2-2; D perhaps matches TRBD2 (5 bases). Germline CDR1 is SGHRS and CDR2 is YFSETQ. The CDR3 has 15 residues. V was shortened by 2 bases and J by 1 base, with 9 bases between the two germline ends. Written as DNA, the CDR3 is TGCGCCAGCAGCTTTGGACTGCTGAACACCGGGGAGCTGTTTTTT. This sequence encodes CASSFGLLNTGELFF.